A single T cell receptor beta chain is shown here with its context. Antigen specificity is unknown. This CDR3 is 15 amino acids long. The V and J ends lost 5 bases and 4 bases, in that order; junction bases with no gene match: 8. CDR1 and CDR2 (germline): SEHNR, FQNEAQ (reference sequence). These data belong to a study of cytomegalovirus exposure and HLA in healthy donors. Study-wide context: Of all 370 or so donors who were genotyped, roughly 81% belonged to the Caucasian-associated ancestry cluster.

Regarding the study as a whole: What a later analysis reportedly showed was that an Asian-associated ancestry cluster had fewer N-insertions than the approximately 670-donor mean.

With 60 Vbeta and 13 Jbeta primers, the PCR was carried out. Produced via immunoSEQ multiplex PCR; TCRdb's table is partial and in-frame only. In the table there are roughly 150,000 clones, about three quarters of which are singletons. The sequencing sample was made of PBMCs. This sequence joins TRBV7-9 and TRBJ1-2; TRBD1 agrees at 9 bases. This receptor was taken from a male donor in good health and CMV-seronegative. The CDR3 reads CASSLQGASVYGYTF. Here the CDR3 DNA reads TGTGCCAGCAGCCTACAGGGGGCTTCCGTCTATGGCTACACCTTC. Using reference TRBV7-9 and TRBJ1-2 for the parts outside the CDR3, the full variable domain is DTGVSQNPRHKITKRGQNVTFRCDPISEHNRLYWYRQTLGQGPEFLTYFQNEAQLEKSRLLSDRFSAERPKGSFSTLEIQRTEQGDSAMYLCASSLQGASVYGYTFGSGTRLTVV.